This T cell receptor (beta chain) was sequenced during a study of T cells in Graves' hyperthyroidism and ophthalmopathy. The investigators amplified TCR beta CDR3 regions from RNA transcripts. With the HTBI primer set, the TCR CDR3 went through a first round of RT-PCR. In TCRdb, the multiplex PCR reads were re-called with MiXCR into one record per CDR3 protein. The table records roughly 700,000 distinct CDR3 sequences, just over 35% of them present only once. Orbital computed tomography and thyroid ultrasound, together with serum TRAb and thyroxine and clinical symptoms, were used for diagnoses. Germline CDR1 MGHDK, CDR2 SYGVNS. This CDR3 region has 15 residues. The trim removed 4 bases at V and 1 base at J, leaving 6 bases unmatched.

The sequenced material came from blood. The V gene is TRBV25-1, the J gene TRBJ1-1; 7 bases are a match to TRBD1. This sequence originates from a woman in her forties with Graves' hyperthyroidism. The CDR3 reads CASSVERGPNTEAFF. CDR3 DNA: TGTGCCAGCAGTGTCGAGAGGGGGCCGAACACTGAAGCTTTCTTT.